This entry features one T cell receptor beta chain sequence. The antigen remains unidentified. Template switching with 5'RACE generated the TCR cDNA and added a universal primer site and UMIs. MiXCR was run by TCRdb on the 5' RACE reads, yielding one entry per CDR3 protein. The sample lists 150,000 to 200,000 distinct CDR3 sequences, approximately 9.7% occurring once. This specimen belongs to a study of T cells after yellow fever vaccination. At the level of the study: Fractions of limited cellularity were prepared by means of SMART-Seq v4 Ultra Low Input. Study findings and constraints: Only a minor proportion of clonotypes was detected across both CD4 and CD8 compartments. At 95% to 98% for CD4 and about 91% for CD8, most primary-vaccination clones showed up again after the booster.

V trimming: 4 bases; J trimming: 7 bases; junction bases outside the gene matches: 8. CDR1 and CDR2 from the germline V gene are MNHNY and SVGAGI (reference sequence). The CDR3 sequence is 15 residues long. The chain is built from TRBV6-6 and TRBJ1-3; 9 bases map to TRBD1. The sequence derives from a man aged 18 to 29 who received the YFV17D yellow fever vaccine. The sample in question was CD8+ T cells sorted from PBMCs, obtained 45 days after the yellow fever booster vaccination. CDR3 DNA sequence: TGTGCCAGCAGTTCACTCGATGACAGGGGGAACACCATATATTTT. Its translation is CASSSLDDRGNTIYF.